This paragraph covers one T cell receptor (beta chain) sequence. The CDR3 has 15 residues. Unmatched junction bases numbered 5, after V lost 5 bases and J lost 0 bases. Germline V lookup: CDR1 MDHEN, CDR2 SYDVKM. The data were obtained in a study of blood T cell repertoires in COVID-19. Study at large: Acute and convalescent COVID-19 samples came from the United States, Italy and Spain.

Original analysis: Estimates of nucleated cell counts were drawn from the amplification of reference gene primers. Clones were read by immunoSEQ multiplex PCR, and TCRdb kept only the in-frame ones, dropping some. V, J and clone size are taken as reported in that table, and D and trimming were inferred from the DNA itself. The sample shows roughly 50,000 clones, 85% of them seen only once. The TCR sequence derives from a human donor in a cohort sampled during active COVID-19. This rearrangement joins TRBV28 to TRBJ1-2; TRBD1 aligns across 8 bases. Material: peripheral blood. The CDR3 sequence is CASSTWTGPNYGYTF. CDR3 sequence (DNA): TGTGCCAGCAGTACATGGACAGGGCCTAACTATGGCTACACCTTC.